The 31 T cell receptor beta chains presented below share a single source sample, sequenced in a study of identifying expanded T cells in peripheral blood. TCRdb's copy holds only in-frame clones and misses some; the assay was immunoSEQ multiplex PCR. The sample gives tens of thousands of clones, nearly 90% of which show up once; approximately 5% is in the top ten. Input material: blood. The receptors derive from a person aged 18-70 years in good health.

The rearrangement joins TRBV2 to TRBJ2-1; TRBD2 matches 10 bases. After removal of 0 bases from V and 3 bases from J, the junction contained 5 bases not matched to a gene. The CDR3 totals 17 residues. CDR1 and CDR2 from the germline V gene are SNHLY and FYNNEI. The CDR3 loop is CASSEASGRAIYNEQFF. As DNA, the CDR3 is TGTGCCAGCAGTGAAGCCAGCGGGAGGGCCATCTACAATGAGCAGTTCTTC. The entire variable domain, with the rest obtained from reference TRBV2 and TRBJ2-1, is as follows: EPEVTQTPSHQVTQMGQEVILRCVPISNHLYFYWYRQILGQKVEFLVSFYNNEISEKSEIFDDQFSVERPDGSNFTLKIRSTKLEDSAMYFCASSEASGRAIYNEQFFGPGTRLTVL.

The CDR3 reads CASSLVPAVTEAFF. CDR3 nucleotide sequence: TGTGCCAGTAGTTTGGTCCCGGCCGTCACTGAAGCTTTCTTT. The chain uses TRBV19 and TRBJ1-1; D call uncertain. Per germline, CDR1 LNHDA and CDR2 SQIVND (reference sequence). Between the trimmed V and J ends, which lost 5 bases and 4 bases, there was a span of 14 bases. CDR3 size: 14 residues.

The chain is built from TRBV9 and TRBJ2-5; perhaps TRBD1 as D (6 bases). The CDR3 is made up of 13 amino acids. CDR1 is SGDLS and CDR2 is YYNGEE in the germline V gene. Trimming left V 4 bases short and J 4 bases short, with 11 bases between. The CDR3, as DNA: TGTGCCAGCAGCCCACCGACAGGAGAGACCCAGTACTTC. Its protein product is CASSPPTGETQYF. The full variable domain, with the rest looked up from reference TRBV9 and TRBJ2-5, is DSGVTQTPKHLITATGQRVTLRCSPRSGDLSVYWYQQSLDQGLQFLIQYYNGEERAKGNILERFSAQQFPDLHSELNLSSLELGDSALYFCASSPPTGETQYFGPGTRLLVL.

The chain combines TRBV7-8 with TRBJ1-5; no clear D. Germline CDR1 SGHVS, CDR2 FQNEAQ. The CDR3 is 15 residues long. V gave up 2 bases and J gave up 1 base, with 9 bases separating them. The CDR3 DNA is TGTGCCAGCAGCTTACGGGCAGCCAGCAATCAGCCCCAGCATTTT. Translated, it gives CASSLRAASNQPQHF.

The rearrangement joins TRBV7-2 to TRBJ1-1; D is perhaps TRBD1 (5 bases). Germline V gene sequence: CDR1 SGHTA, CDR2 FQGNSA. CDR3 length: 16 amino acids. V dropped 5 bases and J dropped 7 bases, with 23 bases sitting between them. The CDR3 sequence: CASSPPGRRSSGEAFF. CDR3 bases: TGTGCCAGCAGCCCCCCGGGACGGCGTTCCTCTGGTGAAGCTTTCTTT. The full variable domain, with the rest looked up from reference TRBV7-2 and TRBJ1-1, is GAGVSQSPSNKVTEKGKDVELRCDPISGHTALYWYRQSLGQGLEFLIYFQGNSAPDKSGLPSDRFSAERTGGSVSTLTIQRTQQEDSAVYLCASSPPGRRSSGEAFFGQGTRLTVV.

The V call is TRBV10-3, the J call TRBJ1-2, with D tentatively TRBD1 (5 bases). This CDR3 is built from 13 residues. The germline CDR1 and CDR2 sequences are ENHRY and SYGVKD. V shed 6 bases and J shed 6 bases, with 14 bases lying between them. CDR3 sequence reads: CAIRKAGEDGYTF. The CDR3 DNA reads as TGTGCCATCAGAAAGGCGGGGGAAGATGGCTACACCTTC.

The chain uses TRBV5-4 and TRBJ2-1, with 11 bases lining up with TRBD2. V shed 2 bases and J 7 bases; nucleotides not matched to a gene: 5. There are 15 residues in the CDR3. Germline V CDR1 and CDR2: SGHNT, YYREEE (reference sequence). The CDR3 is CASSLVLAGENEQFF. The CDR3 nucleotides read TGTGCCAGCAGCTTAGTACTAGCGGGGGAAAATGAGCAGTTCTTC.

The V and J genes are TRBV5-1 and TRBJ1-1, with TRBD1 as a possible D gene (6 bases). The CDR3 totals 16 residues. CDR1 is SGHRS, CDR2 YFSETQ, per germline. Trimming stripped 3 bases from V and 1 base from J, with 16 bases between. The CDR3 coding sequence is TGCGCCAGCAGCTGGGGAGGGGGGTTAAGGAACACTGAAGCTTTCTTT. It codes for CASSWGGGLRNTEAFF.

In the case of this clone: At one boundary the junction diverges from the germline segment, which might be a read error. The rearrangement joins TRBV20-1 to TRBJ2-4, with D hard to call. Per the germline V gene, CDR1 is DFQATT and CDR2 is SNEGSKA (reference sequence). This CDR3 has 11 residues. The CDR3 DNA sequence: TGCAGTGTTAGAGCCAAAAACATTCAGTACTTC. Its protein product is CSVRAKNIQYF.

The V call is TRBV18, the J call TRBJ2-2; 7 nucleotides match TRBD1. The V gene's germline CDR1 is KGHSH and CDR2 LQKENI. Losses at the gene ends were 1 base for V and 0 bases for J; bases not matched to a gene: 5. This CDR3 is 17 amino acids long. The CDR3 DNA follows: TGTGCCAGCTCACCACGGGACAGAAAAGCGAACACCGGGGAGCTGTTTTTT. Translating it yields CASSPRDRKANTGELFF. The whole variable domain, remainder taken from reference TRBV18 and TRBJ2-2, is NAGVMQNPRHLVRRRGQEARLRCSPMKGHSHVYWYRQLPEEGLKFMVYLQKENIIDESGMPKERFSAEFPKEGPSILRIQQVVRGDSAAYFCASSPRDRKANTGELFFGEGSRLTVL.

As DNA, the CDR3 is TGTGCCAGCAGCTTAGGCCATGTCTATGGCTACACCTTC. Encoded protein: CASSLGHVYGYTF. The chain links TRBV7-2 to TRBJ1-2; no reliable D call. V lost 1 base and J lost 4, with 7 bases in between. Germline CDR1 is SGHTA and CDR2 is FQGNSA. The CDR3 length is 13 residues. Filled out from reference TRBV7-2 and TRBJ1-2, the complete variable domain reads GAGVSQSPSNKVTEKGKDVELRCDPISGHTALYWYRQSLGQGLEFLIYFQGNSAPDKSGLPSDRFSAERTGGSVSTLTIQRTQQEDSAVYLCASSLGHVYGYTFGSGTRLTVV.

This chain connects TRBV5-1 to TRBJ1-5; D unresolved. This CDR3 region has 17 residues. Between the trimmed V and J ends, which lost 2 bases and 3 bases, there was a span of 18 bases. Per germline, CDR1 SGHRS and CDR2 YFSETQ. The CDR3 DNA follows: TGCGCCAGCAGCTTTTTGACCGATCGAGGAAACAATCAGCCCCAGCATTTT. Its translation is CASSFLTDRGNNQPQHF.

This clone was recorded only once. The chain carries TRBV6-6 and TRBJ1-3; weak D call: TRBD1 (5 bases). V was trimmed by 5 bases and J by 0 bases, leaving 11 bases between them. This CDR3 is 15 amino acids long. Germline V CDR1 and CDR2: MNHNY, SVGAGI (reference sequence). The CDR3 bases are TGTGCCAGCAGTAACCAGGGTCCCTCTGGAAACACCATATATTTT. It yields the protein CASSNQGPSGNTIYF.

The rearrangement uses TRBV18 and TRBJ2-1; 8 bases are shared with TRBD1. J was trimmed by 7 bases and V by 4 bases; bases with no gene match: 9. This CDR3 is 15 amino acids long. Germline V gene data show CDR1 as KGHSH and CDR2 as LQKENI. The CDR3 spells CASSLGTGQGNEQFF. The CDR3 DNA reads TGTGCCAGCTCACTCGGGACAGGCCAAGGGAATGAGCAGTTCTTC.

The J gene is TRBJ1-2, the V gene TRBV6-5; no firm D call. CDR3 size: 12 residues. The germline V and J ends were trimmed by 6 bases and 1 base, with 6 bases remaining between them. CDR1 and CDR2 from the germline V gene are MNHEY and SVGAGI. CDR3 coding DNA: TGTGCCAGCAGACGCCTTAACTATGGCTACACCTTC. Translated, it gives CASRRLNYGYTF.

The genes are TRBV7-6 and TRBJ2-1; TRBD1 or TRBD2 may be the D gene (6 bases each). With 5 bases removed from V and 8 bases from J, the gap between germline ends came to 13 bases. The CDR3 is made up of 13 amino acids. Germline V gene data show CDR1 as SGHVS and CDR2 as FNYEAQ. The CDR3 bases are TGTGCCAGCAGCCTAGGGGGGACCGATGAGCAGTTCTTC. Its translation is CASSLGGTDEQFF.

This chain uses TRBV7-1 with TRBJ1-2; D remains unclear. TRBV7-1 qualifies as an ORF whose function is uncertain. The V gene lost 11 bases and the J gene lost 3 bases, with 10 bases spanning the gap. This CDR3 comprises 11 residues. In nucleotides, the CDR3 is TGTGCCCGGGCGCGGGACTATGGCTACACCTTC. It encodes CARARDYGYTF.

The V call is TRBV7-2, the J call TRBJ2-5; 11 positions match TRBD2. V shed 5 bases and J 2 bases; nucleotides not matched to a gene: 4. The CDR3 loop spans 15 amino acids. Per germline, CDR1 SGHTA and CDR2 FQGNSA. CDR3 coding DNA: TGTGCCAGCAGCCGAAGGACTAGCGGGCAAGAGACCCAGTACTTC. Its protein is CASSRRTSGQETQYF. Combining the CDR3 with reference TRBV7-2 and TRBJ2-5 gives the whole variable domain GAGVSQSPSNKVTEKGKDVELRCDPISGHTALYWYRQSLGQGLEFLIYFQGNSAPDKSGLPSDRFSAERTGGSVSTLTIQRTQQEDSAVYLCASSRRTSGQETQYFGPGTRLLVL.

This chain uses TRBV2 with TRBJ2-3, with D hard to call. Germline CDR1 reads SNHLY; CDR2 reads FYNNEI. CDR3 size: 15 residues. The germline V and J ends were trimmed by 2 bases and 2 bases, with 11 bases remaining between them. DNA for the CDR3: TGTGCCAGCAGTGAACCTGGCAGAGCCACAGATACGCAGTATTTT. Its translation is CASSEPGRATDTQYF.

The V call is TRBV7-2, the J call TRBJ2-5; 11 positions agree with TRBD1. The CDR3 consists of 14 residues. The J segment lost 7 bases and the V segment lost 5 bases, leaving 6 bases of the junction unmatched. Germline loops: CDR1 SGHTA, CDR2 FQGNSA. In DNA, the CDR3 is TGTGCCAGCAGCCCGGGACAGGGGGACGGGACCCAGTACTTC. It specifies CASSPGQGDGTQYF.

V and J are TRBV27 and TRBJ1-5; tentative D call: TRBD1 (6 bases). In germline, CDR1 is MNHEY, CDR2 SMNVEV (reference sequence). Trimming took off 2 bases at V and 6 bases at J, with 8 bases between the two ends. CDR3 size: 13 residues. In DNA form, the CDR3 reads TGTGCCAGCAGTTTAACGGGGGCTCAGCCCCAGCATTTT. This sequence encodes CASSLTGAQPQHF.

This clone is a singleton in its sample. The rearrangement joins TRBV6-6 to TRBJ1-2; possibly TRBD1 for D (5 bases). Trimming took off 5 bases at V and 4 bases at J, with 17 bases between the two ends. CDR1 MNHNY and CDR2 SVGAGI come from the germline V gene (reference sequence). The CDR3 runs 15 residues. CDR3 sequence: CASSDGGEQGYGYTF. CDR3 nucleotides: TGTGCCAGCAGTGATGGGGGAGAGCAAGGCTATGGCTACACCTTC.

The rearrangement links TRBV5-4 to TRBJ2-1; TRBD1 is a possible D gene (6 bases). V was pared by 9 bases and J by 5 bases, with 12 bases between. This CDR3 is built from 12 residues. CDR1 SGHNT and CDR2 YYREEE come from the germline V gene (reference sequence). For the CDR3, the DNA is TGTGCCACGGGACAAGGGAACAATGAGCAGTTCTTC. As protein: CATGQGNNEQFF.

The V call is TRBV4-1, the J call TRBJ1-2, with D tentatively TRBD1 (6 bases). In germline, CDR1 is MGHRA, CDR2 YSYEKL. V lost 0 bases to trimming and J lost 8 bases, with 16 bases between them. The CDR3 is 15 residues long. DNA for the CDR3: TGCGCCAGCAGCCAAGACGGCGGGGGGCGCTACGGCTACACCTTC. Amino acid sequence: CASSQDGGGRYGYTF.

The rearrangement links TRBV2 to TRBJ2-5, with D tentatively TRBD1 or TRBD2 (5 bases each). Per the germline V gene, CDR1 is SNHLY and CDR2 is FYNNEI. There are 14 residues in the CDR3. The germline V and J ends were trimmed by 4 bases and 9 bases, with 18 bases remaining between them. The CDR3 loop is CASSVDTTAGAQYF. The CDR3 coding sequence is TGTGCCAGCAGTGTGGACACGACAGCCGGGGCCCAGTACTTC.

This clone was counted between two and nine times. This sequence joins TRBV9 and TRBJ2-2; D is possibly TRBD1 or TRBD2 (5 bases each). The ends were cut back, 1 base at V and 7 bases at J, with 17 bases in the middle. CDR3 length: 16 amino acids. Looked up from germline, CDR1 is SGDLS and CDR2 is YYNGEE. CDR3 in DNA: TGTGCCAGCAGCGTACGGGACGGATCGGTGCACGGGGAGCTGTTTTTT. Translating gives CASSVRDGSVHGELFF. The full variable domain, with the rest looked up from reference TRBV9 and TRBJ2-2, is DSGVTQTPKHLITATGQRVTLRCSPRSGDLSVYWYQQSLDQGLQFLIQYYNGEERAKGNILERFSAQQFPDLHSELNLSSLELGDSALYFCASSVRDGSVHGELFFGEGSRLTVL.

The V gene is TRBV13, the J gene TRBJ1-2; D gene ambiguous. Germline V CDR1 and CDR2: PRHDT, FYEKMQ (reference sequence). V was pared by 5 bases and J by 4 bases, with 20 bases between. The length of the CDR3 is 16 residues. The CDR3 sequence is CASSRSSGRVPYGYTF. The CDR3 nucleotides read TGTGCCAGCAGCCGTTCCAGTGGACGGGTCCCCTATGGCTACACCTTC.

The CDR3 here is CASSPLQETQYF. The CDR3 bases are TGTGCCAGCTCACCACTCCAAGAGACCCAGTACTTC. This chain joins TRBV18 and TRBJ2-5; D is unresolved. CDR1 and CDR2 from the germline V gene are KGHSH and LQKENI. The CDR3 runs 12 residues. Trimming removed 1 base at V and 1 base at J, with 1 base between.

The V and J genes are TRBV5-6 and TRBJ1-2; D call uncertain. V lost 0 bases and J 6 bases, leaving 12 bases between the germline ends. The CDR3 loop spans 14 amino acids. From germline, CDR1 is SGHDT and CDR2 YYEEEE. As DNA, the CDR3 is TGTGCCAGCAGCTTGGGGGGAAGGGCTGATGGCTACACCTTC. Translation gives CASSLGGRADGYTF.

This clone has a single count. The chain uses TRBV11-2 and TRBJ2-2, with TRBD1 as a possible D gene (6 bases). The germline gives CDR1 SGHAT, CDR2 FQNNGV. The CDR3 is 14 residues long. The V end was cut by 2 bases, the J end by 8 bases, with 12 bases between. The CDR3 sequence: CASSLYRVAGELFF. The CDR3 DNA reads TGTGCCAGCAGCTTATACAGGGTGGCGGGGGAGCTGTTTTTT.

The chain joins TRBV19 to TRBJ2-3; TRBD2 matches at 11 bases. J gave up 0 bases and V 5 bases, and 4 bases lay outside the gene matches. This CDR3 comprises 16 residues. The germline V gene encodes CDR1 LNHDA and CDR2 SQIVND (reference sequence). CDR3 DNA sequence: TGTGCCAGTAGTGGGCGGACTAGCGGGAGCACAGATACGCAGTATTTT. Encoded protein: CASSGRTSGSTDTQYF.